This entry features one T cell receptor delta chain sequence. Its specificity is unknown. This CDR3 contains 20 residues. The V segment lost 2 bases and the J segment 0 bases; nucleotides outside the gene matches: 16. Germline V gene lookup returns CDR1 TSWWSYY and CDR2 QGS. The data originate from a study of Vδ1+ human thymocytes. Overall study results and limits: Highly polyclonal TRG and TRD repertoires with Gaussian CDR3 length distributions appeared in thymus.

Sequences come from RNA converted to cDNA by reverse transcription. CDR3 amplicons came from multiplex PCR with pooled V-gene forward and constant-region reverse primers. TCRdb used CATT to re-call clones from the multiplex PCR reads. The data contain under 85,000 delta-chain clones, 30% to 40% of them singletons. Sequencing was done on a sample of Vdelta1+ gamma-delta thymocytes from the thymus. The subset denotes: FACS-sorted CD3+ TCRalphabeta- TCRVdelta1+ TCRVdelta2- thymocytes. J is TRDJ1 and V is TRDV1, with 9 nucleotides matching TRDD3. This receptor was taken from a boy younger than two who had congenital heart surgery. The CDR3 is CALGEGEPVLGDLYTDKLIF. The DNA for the CDR3 is TGTGCTCTTGGGGAAGGGGAACCTGTACTGGGGGACCTGTACACCGATAAACTCATCTTT.